This TCR beta chain was captured by sequencing in a study of cytomegalovirus exposure and HLA in healthy donors. Primers for the PCR totalled 60 Vbeta and 13 Jbeta. Some clones are missing from TCRdb's copy, which holds only in-frame ones; the method was immunoSEQ multiplex PCR. The table has 85,000 to 110,000 clones, around 66% seen once; the top ten hold roughly 3.3%. This CDR3 spans 15 amino acids. J was trimmed by 2 bases and V by 3 bases; bases with no gene match: 3. Germline V gene data show CDR1 as SNHLY and CDR2 as FYNNEI. The chain recombines TRBV2 with TRBJ2-1; 8 bases align to TRBD1. The sequenced sample was PBMCs. The sequence was obtained from a woman in her fifties or sixties in good health and CMV-seronegative. The CDR3 DNA is TGTGCCAGCAGTGACGTACAGGGGGCCTACAATGAGCAGTTCTTC. Its protein product is CASSDVQGAYNEQFF.